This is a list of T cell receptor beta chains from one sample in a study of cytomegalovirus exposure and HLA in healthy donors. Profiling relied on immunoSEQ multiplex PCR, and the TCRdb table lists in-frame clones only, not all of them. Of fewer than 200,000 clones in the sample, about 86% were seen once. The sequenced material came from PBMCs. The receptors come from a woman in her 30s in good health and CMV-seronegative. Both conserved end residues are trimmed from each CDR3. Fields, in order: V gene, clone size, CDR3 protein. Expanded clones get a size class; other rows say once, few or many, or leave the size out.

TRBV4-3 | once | ASSQGAPGEANEKLF
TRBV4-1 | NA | ASSQSLPGLNHVNQPQH
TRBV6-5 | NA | ASSPDRVLGQPQH
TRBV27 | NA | ASSFSVAGAPDTQY
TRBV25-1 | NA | ASSETRLAVDEQF
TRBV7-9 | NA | ASSLSFRLAGGEQY
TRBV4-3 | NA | ASSQDRQNTEAF
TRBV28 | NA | ASSASREQGL
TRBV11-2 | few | ASSRTSGAYEQY
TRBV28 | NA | ASSSGAANTGELF
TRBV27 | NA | ANPPDRGTNYGYT
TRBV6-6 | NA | ASSYVPAGEAFQH
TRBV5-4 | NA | ATLTGQAGGYT
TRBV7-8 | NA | ASSFGDFQPQH
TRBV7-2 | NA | ASSLPPGLARIYNEQF
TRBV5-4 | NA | ASSGLAGRTDTQY
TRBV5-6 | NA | ASSRGGETQY
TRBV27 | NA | ASSLNTGVLY
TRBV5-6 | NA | ASSATGGQPQH
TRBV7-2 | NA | ASRNSPGLAGGPTGELF
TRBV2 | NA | ASNRQGAPGYT
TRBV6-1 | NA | ASSDDRAGATGELF
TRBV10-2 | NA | ASSEWQNSYEQY
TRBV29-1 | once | SVVGGDDTGELF
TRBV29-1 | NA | SVGSTGGKLF
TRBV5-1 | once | ASSLRGQGSSGANGLT
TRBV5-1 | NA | ASSLVGDSFNEQF